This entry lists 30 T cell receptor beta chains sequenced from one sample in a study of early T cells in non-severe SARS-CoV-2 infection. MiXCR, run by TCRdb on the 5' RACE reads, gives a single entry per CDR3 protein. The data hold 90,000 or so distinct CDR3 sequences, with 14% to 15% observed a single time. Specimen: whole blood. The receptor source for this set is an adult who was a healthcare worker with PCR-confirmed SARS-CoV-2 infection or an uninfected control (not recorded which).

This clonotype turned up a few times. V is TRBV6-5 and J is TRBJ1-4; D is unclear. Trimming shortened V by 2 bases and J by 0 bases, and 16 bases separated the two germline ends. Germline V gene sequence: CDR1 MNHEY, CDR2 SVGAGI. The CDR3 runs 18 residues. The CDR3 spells CASSYTHPGYSTNEKLFF. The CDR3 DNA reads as TGTGCCAGCAGTTACACCCACCCGGGTTACTCAACTAATGAAAAACTGTTTTTT.

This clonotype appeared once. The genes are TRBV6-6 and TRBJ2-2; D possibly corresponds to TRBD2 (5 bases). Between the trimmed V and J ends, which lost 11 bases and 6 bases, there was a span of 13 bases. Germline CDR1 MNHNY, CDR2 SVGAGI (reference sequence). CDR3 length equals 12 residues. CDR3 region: CALFWGAGELFF. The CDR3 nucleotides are TGTGCCCTATTTTGGGGAGCCGGGGAGCTGTTTTTT.

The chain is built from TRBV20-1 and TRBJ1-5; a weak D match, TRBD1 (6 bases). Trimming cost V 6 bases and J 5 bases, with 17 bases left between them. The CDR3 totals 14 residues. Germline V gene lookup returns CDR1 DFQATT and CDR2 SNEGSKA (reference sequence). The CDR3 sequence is CSARRRQEYQPQHF. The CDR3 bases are TGCAGTGCCAGAAGGCGACAGGAGTATCAGCCCCAGCATTTT.

The DNA for the CDR3 is TGTGCCAGCAGTTTTTATTTTCTCTATTCGGCCGAGAAGAGAGAGACCCAGTACTTC. Protein product: CASSFYFLYSAEKRETQYF. The rearrangement links TRBV28 to TRBJ2-5; the D is unclear. Germline V gene sequence: CDR1 MDHEN, CDR2 SYDVKM. Trimming pared 3 bases from V and 4 bases from J, leaving 27 bases between. The CDR3 sequence is 19 residues long.

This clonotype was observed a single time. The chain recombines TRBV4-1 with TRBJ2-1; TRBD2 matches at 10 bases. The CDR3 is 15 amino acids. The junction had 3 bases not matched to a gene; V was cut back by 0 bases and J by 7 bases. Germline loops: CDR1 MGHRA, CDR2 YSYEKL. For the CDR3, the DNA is TGCGCCAGCAGCCAAGAGATACTAGCGGGAAATGAGCAGTTCTTC. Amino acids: CASSQEILAGNEQFF.

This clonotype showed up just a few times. CDR3 nucleotide sequence: TGTGCCACAGCGACGAGCCACGGACAGGGAGAAGAAGAGACCCAGTACTTC. Residues: CATATSHGQGEEETQYF. The J gene is TRBJ2-5, the V gene TRBV28, with TRBD1 matching 8 bases. Germline V CDR1 and CDR2: MDHEN, SYDVKM. J lost 3 bases, V lost 10 bases, and 19 bases had no gene match. This CDR3 spans 17 amino acids.

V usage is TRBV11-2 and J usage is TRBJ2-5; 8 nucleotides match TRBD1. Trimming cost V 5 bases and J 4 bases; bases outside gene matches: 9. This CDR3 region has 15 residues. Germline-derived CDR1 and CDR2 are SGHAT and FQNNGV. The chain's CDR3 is CASSPSGRGPETQYF. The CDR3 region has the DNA TGTGCCAGCAGCCCTTCTGGCAGGGGGCCAGAGACCCAGTACTTC.

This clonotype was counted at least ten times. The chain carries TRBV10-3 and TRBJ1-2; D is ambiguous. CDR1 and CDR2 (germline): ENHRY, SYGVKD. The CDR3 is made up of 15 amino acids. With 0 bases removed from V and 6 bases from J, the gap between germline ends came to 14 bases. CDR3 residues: CAISESVSGPHGYTF. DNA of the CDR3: TGTGCCATCAGTGAGTCAGTATCGGGCCCTCATGGCTACACCTTC.

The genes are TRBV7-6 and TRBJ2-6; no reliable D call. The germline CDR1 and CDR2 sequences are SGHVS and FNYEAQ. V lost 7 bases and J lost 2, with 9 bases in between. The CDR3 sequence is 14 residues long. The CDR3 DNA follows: TGTGCCAGCACCCGCTTAGCTGGGGCCAACGTCCTGACTTTC. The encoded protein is CASTRLAGANVLTF.

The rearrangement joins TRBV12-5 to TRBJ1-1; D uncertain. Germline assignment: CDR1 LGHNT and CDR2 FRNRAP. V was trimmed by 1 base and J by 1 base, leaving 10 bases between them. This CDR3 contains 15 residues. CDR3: CASGLGTRGNTEAFF. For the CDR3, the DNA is TGTGCTAGTGGTTTGGGAACGCGGGGGAACACTGAAGCTTTCTTT.

The CDR3 reads CASTFRGSSYNEQFF. CDR3 DNA sequence: TGTGCCAGCACCTTCAGGGGGAGCTCCTACAATGAGCAGTTCTTC. V usage is TRBV7-9 and J usage is TRBJ2-1; TRBD1 agrees at 7 bases. Germline CDR1 and CDR2: SEHNR and FQNEAQ (reference sequence). The CDR3 runs to 15 residues. V gave up 7 bases and J gave up 0 bases; unmatched junction bases: 6.

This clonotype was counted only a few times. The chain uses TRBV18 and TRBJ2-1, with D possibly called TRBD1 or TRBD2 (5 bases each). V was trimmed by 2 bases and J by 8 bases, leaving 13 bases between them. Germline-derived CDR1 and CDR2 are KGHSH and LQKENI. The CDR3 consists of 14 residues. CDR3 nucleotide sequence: TGTGCCAGCTCACCAACGGGACCGAGGGATGAGCAGTTCTTC. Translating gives CASSPTGPRDEQFF.

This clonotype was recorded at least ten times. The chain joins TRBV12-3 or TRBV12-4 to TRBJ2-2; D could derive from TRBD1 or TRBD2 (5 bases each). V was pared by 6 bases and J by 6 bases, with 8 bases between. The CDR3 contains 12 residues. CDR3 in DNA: TGTGCCAGCAGCATGGGGGCCGGGGAGCTGTTTTTT. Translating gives CASSMGAGELFF.

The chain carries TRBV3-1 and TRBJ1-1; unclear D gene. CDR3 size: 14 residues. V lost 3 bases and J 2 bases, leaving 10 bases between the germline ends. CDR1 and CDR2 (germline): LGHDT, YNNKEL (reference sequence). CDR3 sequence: CASSQAGSNTEAFF. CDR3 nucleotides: TGTGCCAGCAGCCAGGCGGGGAGCAACACTGAAGCTTTCTTT.

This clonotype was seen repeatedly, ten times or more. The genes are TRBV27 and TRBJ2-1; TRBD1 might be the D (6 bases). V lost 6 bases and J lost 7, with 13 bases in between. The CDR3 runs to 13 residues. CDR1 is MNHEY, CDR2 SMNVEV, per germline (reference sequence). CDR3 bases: TGTGCCAGCAGCGCGTTCCAGGGGAATGAGCAGTTCTTC. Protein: CASSAFQGNEQFF.

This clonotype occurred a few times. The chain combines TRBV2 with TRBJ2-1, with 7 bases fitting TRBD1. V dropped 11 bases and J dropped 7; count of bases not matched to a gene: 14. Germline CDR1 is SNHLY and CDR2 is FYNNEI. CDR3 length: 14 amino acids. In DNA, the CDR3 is TGTGCCGACAAAGAGACAGGGTTAAGGAATGAGCAGTTCTTC. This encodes CADKETGLRNEQFF.

The CDR3 loop reads CASSPRDLGGEQYF. Written as DNA, the CDR3 is TGTGCCAGCAGCCCAAGGGATCTTGGGGGAGAGCAGTACTTC. This rearrangement joins TRBV28 to TRBJ2-7, with D perhaps being TRBD1 or TRBD2 (5 bases each). The germline gives CDR1 MDHEN, CDR2 SYDVKM. The CDR3 loop spans 14 amino acids. V lost 6 bases and J 7 bases, leaving 19 bases between the germline ends.

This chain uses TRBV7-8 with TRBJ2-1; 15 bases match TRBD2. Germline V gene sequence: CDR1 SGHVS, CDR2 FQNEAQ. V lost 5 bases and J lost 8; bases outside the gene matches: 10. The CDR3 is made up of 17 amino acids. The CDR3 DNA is TGTGCCAGCAGCGGACCCCAGGGACTAGCGGGAGGTGATGAGCAGTTCTTC. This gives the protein CASSGPQGLAGGDEQFF.

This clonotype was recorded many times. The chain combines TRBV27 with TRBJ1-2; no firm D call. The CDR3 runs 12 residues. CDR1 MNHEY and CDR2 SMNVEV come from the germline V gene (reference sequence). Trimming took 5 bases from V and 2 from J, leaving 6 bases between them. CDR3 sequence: CASSDGNYGYTF. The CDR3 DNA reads TGTGCCAGCAGTGACGGAAACTATGGCTACACCTTC.

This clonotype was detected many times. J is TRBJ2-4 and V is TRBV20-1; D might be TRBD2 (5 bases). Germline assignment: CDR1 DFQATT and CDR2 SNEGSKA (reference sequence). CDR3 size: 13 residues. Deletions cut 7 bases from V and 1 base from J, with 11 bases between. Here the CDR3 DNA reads TGCAGTGTTTGGAGGTCGGCCAAAAACATTCAGTACTTC. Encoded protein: CSVWRSAKNIQYF.

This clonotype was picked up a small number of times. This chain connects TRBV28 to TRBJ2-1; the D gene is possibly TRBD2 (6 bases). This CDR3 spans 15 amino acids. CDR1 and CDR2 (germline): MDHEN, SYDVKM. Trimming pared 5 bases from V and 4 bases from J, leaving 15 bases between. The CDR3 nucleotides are TGTGCCAGCAGTCAGCTTTCGGGAGTGTACAATGAGCAGTTCTTC. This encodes CASSQLSGVYNEQFF.

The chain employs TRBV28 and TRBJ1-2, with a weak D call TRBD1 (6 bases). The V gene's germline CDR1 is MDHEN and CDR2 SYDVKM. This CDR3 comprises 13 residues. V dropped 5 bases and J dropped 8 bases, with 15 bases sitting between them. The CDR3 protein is CASSPQPRGGYTF. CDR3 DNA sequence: TGTGCCAGCAGTCCCCAGCCCAGGGGCGGCTACACCTTC.

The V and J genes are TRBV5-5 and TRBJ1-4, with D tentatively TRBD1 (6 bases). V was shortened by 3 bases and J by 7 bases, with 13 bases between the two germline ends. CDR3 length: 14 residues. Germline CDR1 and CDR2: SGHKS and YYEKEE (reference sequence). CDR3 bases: TGTGCCAGCAGCTCTGCTAGAGGGGGTGAAAAACTGTTTTTT. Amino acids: CASSSARGGEKLFF.

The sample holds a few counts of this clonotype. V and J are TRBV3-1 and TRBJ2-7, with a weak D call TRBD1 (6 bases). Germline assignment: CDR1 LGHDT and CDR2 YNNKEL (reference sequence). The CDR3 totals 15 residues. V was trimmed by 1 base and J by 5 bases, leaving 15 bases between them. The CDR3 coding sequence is TGTGCCAGCAGCCAAGCCTCAGGGGTGAGGAACGAGCAGTACTTC. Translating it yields CASSQASGVRNEQYF.

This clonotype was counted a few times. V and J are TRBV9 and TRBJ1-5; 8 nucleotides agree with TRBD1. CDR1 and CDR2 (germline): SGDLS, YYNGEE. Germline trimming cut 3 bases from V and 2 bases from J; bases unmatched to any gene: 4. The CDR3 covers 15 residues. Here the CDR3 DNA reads TGTGCCAGCAGCGAGACAGGGGCACGCAATCAGCCCCAGCATTTT. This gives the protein CASSETGARNQPQHF.

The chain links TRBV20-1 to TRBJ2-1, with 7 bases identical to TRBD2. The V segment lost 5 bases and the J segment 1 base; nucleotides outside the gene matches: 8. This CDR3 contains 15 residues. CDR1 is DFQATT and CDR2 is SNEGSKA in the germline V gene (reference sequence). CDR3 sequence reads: CSAGESGTSYNEQFF. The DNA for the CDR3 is TGCAGTGCTGGCGAGAGCGGGACTTCCTACAATGAGCAGTTCTTC.

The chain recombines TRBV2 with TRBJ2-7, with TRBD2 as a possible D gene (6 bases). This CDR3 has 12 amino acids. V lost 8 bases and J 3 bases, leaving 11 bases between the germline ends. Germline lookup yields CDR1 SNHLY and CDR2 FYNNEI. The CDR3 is CASWGGFYEQYF. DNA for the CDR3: TGTGCCAGCTGGGGAGGATTCTACGAGCAGTACTTC.

In nucleotides, the CDR3 is TGCAGTGCTAGGGACTCCGGGACGGTGGGGGATACGCAGTATTTT. Its translation: CSARDSGTVGDTQYF. V is TRBV20-1 and J is TRBJ2-3, with D perhaps matching TRBD1 or TRBD2 (5 bases each). Germline assignment: CDR1 DFQATT and CDR2 SNEGSKA (reference sequence). The CDR3 has 15 residues. The V and J ends lost 3 bases and 6 bases respectively, with 19 bases between them.

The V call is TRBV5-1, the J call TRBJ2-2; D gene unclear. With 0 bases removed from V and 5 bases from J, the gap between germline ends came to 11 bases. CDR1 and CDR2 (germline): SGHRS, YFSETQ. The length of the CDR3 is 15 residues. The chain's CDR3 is CASSLGITSTGELFF. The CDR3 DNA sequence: TGCGCCAGCAGCTTGGGGATTACGTCGACCGGGGAGCTGTTTTTT.

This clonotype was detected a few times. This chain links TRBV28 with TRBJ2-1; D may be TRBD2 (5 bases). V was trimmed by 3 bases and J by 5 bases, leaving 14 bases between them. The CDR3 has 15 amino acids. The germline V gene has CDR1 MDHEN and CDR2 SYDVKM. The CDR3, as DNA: TGTGCCAGCAGTTTGTCGCGGGTGGCCCACAATGAGCAGTTCTTC. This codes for CASSLSRVAHNEQFF.